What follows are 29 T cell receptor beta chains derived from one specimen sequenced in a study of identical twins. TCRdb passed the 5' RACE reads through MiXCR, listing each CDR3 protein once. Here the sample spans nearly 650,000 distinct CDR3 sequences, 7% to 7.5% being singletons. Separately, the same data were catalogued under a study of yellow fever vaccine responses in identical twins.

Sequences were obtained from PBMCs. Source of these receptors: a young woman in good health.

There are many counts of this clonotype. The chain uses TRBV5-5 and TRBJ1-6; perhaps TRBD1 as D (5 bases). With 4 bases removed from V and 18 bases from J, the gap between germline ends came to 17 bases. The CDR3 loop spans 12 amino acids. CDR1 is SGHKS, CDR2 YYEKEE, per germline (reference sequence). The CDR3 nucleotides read TGTGCCAGCAGCGTGGACCGGGACGTGTACCACTTT. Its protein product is CASSVDRDVYHF.

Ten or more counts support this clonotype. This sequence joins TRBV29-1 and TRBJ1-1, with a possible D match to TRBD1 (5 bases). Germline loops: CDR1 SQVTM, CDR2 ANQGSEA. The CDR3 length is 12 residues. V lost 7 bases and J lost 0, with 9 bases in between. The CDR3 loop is CSGGRLNTEAFF. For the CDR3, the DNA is TGCAGCGGGGGACGGCTGAACACTGAAGCTTTCTTT.

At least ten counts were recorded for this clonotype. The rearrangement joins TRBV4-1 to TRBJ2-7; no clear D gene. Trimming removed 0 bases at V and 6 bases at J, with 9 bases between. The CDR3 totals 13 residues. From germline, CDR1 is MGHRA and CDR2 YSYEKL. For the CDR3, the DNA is TGCGCCAGCAGCCAAGATAATAGCCTCGAGCAGTACTTC. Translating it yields CASSQDNSLEQYF.

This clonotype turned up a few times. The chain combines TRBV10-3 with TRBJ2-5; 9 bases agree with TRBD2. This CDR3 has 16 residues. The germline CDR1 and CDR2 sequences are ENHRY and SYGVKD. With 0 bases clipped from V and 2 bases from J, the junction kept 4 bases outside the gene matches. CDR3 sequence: CAISESRLADQETQYF. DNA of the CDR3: TGTGCCATCAGTGAGTCGAGACTAGCGGATCAAGAGACCCAGTACTTC.

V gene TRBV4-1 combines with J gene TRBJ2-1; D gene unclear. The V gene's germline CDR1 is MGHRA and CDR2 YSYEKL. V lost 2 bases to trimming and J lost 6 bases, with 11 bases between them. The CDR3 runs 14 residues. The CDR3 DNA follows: TGCGCCAGCAGCCAACTCCACGGACGCAATGAGCAGTTCTTC. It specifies CASSQLHGRNEQFF.

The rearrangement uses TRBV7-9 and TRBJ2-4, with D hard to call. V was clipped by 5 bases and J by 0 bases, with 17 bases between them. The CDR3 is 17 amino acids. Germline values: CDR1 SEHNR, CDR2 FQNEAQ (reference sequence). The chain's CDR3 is CASSRTGVSEAKNIQYF. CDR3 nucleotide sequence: TGTGCCAGCAGCCGAACGGGTGTCAGCGAAGCCAAAAACATTCAGTACTTC.

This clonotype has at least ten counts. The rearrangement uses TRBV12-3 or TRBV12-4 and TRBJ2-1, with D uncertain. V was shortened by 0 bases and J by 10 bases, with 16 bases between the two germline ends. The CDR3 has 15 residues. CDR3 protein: CASSLALVLFGEQFF. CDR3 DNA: TGTGCCAGCAGTTTAGCGCTGGTGCTCTTCGGAGAGCAGTTCTTC.

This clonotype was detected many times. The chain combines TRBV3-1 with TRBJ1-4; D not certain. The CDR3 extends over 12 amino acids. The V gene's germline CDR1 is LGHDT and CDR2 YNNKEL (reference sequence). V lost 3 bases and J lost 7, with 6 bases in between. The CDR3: CASSQNSEKLFF. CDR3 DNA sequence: TGTGCCAGCAGCCAGAATTCTGAAAAACTGTTTTTT.

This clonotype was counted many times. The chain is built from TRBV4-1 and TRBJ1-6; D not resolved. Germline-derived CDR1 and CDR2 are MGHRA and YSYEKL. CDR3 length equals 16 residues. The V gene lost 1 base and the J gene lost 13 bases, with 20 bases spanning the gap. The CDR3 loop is CASSQGRGQFEAPLHF. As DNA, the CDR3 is TGCGCCAGCAGCCAAGGGAGAGGCCAGTTCGAAGCGCCCCTCCACTTT.

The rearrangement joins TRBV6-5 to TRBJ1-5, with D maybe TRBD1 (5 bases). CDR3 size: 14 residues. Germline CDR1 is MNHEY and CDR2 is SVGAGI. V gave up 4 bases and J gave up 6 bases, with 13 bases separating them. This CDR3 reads CASSWTNGGQPQHF. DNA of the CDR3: TGTGCCAGCAGTTGGACAAATGGGGGTCAGCCCCAGCATTTT.

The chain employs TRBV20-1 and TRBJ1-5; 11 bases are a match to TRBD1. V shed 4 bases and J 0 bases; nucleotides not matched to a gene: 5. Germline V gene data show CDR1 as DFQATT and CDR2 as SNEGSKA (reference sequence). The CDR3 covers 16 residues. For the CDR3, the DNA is TGCAGTGCTATCGGACAGGGGGCCTATAGCAATCAGCCCCAGCATTTT. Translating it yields CSAIGQGAYSNQPQHF.

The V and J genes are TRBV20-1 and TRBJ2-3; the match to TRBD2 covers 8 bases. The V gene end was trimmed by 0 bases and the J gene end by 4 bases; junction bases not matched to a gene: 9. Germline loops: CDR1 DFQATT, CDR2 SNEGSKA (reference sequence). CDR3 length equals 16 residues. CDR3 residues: CSAREYRSGRADTQYF. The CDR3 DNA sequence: TGCAGTGCTAGAGAGTACCGGAGCGGGAGAGCAGATACGCAGTATTTT.

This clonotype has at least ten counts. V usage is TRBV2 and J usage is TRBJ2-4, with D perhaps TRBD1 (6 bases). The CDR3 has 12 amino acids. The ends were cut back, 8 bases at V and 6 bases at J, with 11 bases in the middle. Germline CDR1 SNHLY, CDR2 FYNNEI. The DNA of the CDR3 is TGTGCCAGCCTTGGGGGCAGAAACATTCAGTACTTC. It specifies CASLGGRNIQYF.

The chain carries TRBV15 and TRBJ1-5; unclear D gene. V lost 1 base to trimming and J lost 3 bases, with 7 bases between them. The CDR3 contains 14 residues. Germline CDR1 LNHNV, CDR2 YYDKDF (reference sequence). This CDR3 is CATSRGEDNQPQHF. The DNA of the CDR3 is TGTGCCACCAGCAGAGGGGAAGACAATCAGCCCCAGCATTTT.

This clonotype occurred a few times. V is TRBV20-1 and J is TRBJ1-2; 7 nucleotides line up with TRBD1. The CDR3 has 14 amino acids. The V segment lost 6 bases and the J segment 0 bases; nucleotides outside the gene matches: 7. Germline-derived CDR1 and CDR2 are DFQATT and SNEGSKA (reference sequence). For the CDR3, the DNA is TGCAGTGCCAGCCGGGACAGAGCTAACTATGGCTACACCTTC. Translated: CSASRDRANYGYTF.

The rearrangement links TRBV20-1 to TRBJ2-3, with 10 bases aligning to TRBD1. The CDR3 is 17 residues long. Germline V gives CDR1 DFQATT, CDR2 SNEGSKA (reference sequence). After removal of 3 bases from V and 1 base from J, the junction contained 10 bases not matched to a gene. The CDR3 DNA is TGCAGTGCTAGTGTCCCCCCGACAGGGGGCGGCACAGATACGCAGTATTTT. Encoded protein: CSASVPPTGGGTDTQYF.

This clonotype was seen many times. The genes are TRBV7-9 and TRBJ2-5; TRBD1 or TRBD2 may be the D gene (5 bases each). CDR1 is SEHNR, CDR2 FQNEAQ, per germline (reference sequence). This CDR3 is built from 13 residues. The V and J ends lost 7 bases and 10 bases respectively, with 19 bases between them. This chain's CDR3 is CASTRRGDWIQYF. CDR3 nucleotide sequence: TGTGCCAGCACGAGAAGAGGGGATTGGATCCAGTACTTC.

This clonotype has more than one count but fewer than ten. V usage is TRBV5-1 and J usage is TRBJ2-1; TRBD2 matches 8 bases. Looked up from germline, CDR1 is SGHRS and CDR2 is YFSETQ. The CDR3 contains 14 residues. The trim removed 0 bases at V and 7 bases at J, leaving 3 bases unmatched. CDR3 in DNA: TGCGCCAGCAGCTTGGAAGGGACTAGGAATGAGCAGTTCTTC. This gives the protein CASSLEGTRNEQFF.

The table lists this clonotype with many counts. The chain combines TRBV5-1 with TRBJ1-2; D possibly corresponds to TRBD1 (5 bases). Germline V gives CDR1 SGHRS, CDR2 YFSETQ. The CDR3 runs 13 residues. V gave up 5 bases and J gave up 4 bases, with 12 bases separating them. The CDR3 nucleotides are TGCGCCAGCAGGCAACAGGAGACCTATGGCTACACCTTC. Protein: CASRQQETYGYTF.

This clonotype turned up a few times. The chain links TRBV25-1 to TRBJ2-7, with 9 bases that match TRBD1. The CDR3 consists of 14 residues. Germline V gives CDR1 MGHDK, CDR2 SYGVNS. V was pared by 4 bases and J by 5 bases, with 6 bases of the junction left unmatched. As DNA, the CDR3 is TGTGCCAGCAGTGTAGGACAGGGGAACGACGAGCAGTACTTC. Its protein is CASSVGQGNDEQYF.

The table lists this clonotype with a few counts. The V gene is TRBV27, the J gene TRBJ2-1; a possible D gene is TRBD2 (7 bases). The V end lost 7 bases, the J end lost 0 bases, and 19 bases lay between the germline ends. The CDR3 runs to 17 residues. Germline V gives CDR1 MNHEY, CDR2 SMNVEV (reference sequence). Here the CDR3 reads CASMGGHTLSSYNEQFF. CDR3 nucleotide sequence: TGTGCCAGCATGGGGGGGCATACCCTTAGCTCCTACAATGAGCAGTTCTTC.

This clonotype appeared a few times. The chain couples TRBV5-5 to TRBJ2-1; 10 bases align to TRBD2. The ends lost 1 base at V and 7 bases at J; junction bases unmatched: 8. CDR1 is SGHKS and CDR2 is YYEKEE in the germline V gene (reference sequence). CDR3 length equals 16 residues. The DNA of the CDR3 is TGTGCCAGCAGCTTGAGAGCGGGAGGGCCGGTAAATGAGCAGTTCTTC. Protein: CASSLRAGGPVNEQFF. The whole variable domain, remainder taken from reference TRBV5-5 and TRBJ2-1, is DAGVTQSPTHLIKTRGQQVTLRCSPISGHKSVSWYQQVLGQGPQFIFQYYEKEERGRGNFPDRFSARQFPNYSSELNVNALLLGDSALYLCASSLRAGGPVNEQFFGPGTRLTVL.

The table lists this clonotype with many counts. DNA for the CDR3: TGCGCCAGCAGCCAAGGTACCCGGACTAGCGGGACCTACGAGCAGTACTTC. Its translation is CASSQGTRTSGTYEQYF. The chain has TRBV4-1 and TRBJ2-7, with TRBD2 matching over 12 bases. CDR3 size: 17 residues. From germline, CDR1 is MGHRA and CDR2 YSYEKL. After removal of 1 base from V and 2 bases from J, the junction contained 6 bases not matched to a gene.

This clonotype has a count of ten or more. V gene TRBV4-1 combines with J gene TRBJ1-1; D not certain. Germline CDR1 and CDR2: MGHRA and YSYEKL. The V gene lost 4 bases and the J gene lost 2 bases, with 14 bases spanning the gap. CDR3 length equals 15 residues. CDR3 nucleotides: TGCGCCAGCAGCCCCAGGTTTGCGGGAAACACTGAAGCTTTCTTT. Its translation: CASSPRFAGNTEAFF.

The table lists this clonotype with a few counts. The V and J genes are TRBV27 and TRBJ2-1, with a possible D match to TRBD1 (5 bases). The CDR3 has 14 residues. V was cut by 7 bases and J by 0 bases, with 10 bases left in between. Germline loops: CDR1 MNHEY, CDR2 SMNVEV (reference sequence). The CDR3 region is CASMVQGSYNEQFF. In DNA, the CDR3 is TGTGCCAGCATGGTCCAGGGCTCCTACAATGAGCAGTTCTTC.

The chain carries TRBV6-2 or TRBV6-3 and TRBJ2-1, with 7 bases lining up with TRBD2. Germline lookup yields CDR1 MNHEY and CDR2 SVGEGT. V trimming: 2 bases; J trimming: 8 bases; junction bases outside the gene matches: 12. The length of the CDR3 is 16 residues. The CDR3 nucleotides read TGTGCCAGCAGTTACGATGAGGCTGTGGGGGGGGATGAGCAGTTCTTC. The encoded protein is CASSYDEAVGGDEQFF.

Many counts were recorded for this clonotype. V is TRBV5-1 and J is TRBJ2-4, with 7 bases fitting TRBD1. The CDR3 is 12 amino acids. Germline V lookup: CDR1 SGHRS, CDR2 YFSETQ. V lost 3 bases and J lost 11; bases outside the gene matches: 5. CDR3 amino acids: CASSSTGTVQYF. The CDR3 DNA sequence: TGCGCCAGCAGCTCAACGGGGACAGTTCAGTACTTC.

The CDR3: CASSLHPQGADGELFF. The CDR3 DNA sequence: TGTGCCAGCAGCTTACATCCTCAGGGGGCCGACGGGGAGCTGTTTTTT. The chain joins TRBV7-8 to TRBJ2-2; 8 bases match TRBD1. The CDR3 sequence is 16 residues long. CDR1 is SGHVS, CDR2 FQNEAQ, per germline. Losses at the gene ends were 2 bases for V and 7 bases for J; bases not matched to a gene: 9. Drawing the rest from reference TRBV7-8 and TRBJ2-2, the complete variable domain is GAGVSQSPRYKVAKRGQDVALRCDPISGHVSLFWYQQALGQGPEFLTYFQNEAQLDKSGLPSDRFFAERPEGSVSTLKIQRTQQEDSAVYLCASSLHPQGADGELFFGEGSRLTVL.

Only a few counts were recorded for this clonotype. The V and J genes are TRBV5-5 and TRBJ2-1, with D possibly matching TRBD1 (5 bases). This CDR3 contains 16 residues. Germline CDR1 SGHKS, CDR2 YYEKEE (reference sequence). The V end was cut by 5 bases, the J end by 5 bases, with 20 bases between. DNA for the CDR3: TGTGCCAGCAGATCGCCGGGCAGGGATTACGACAATGAGCAGTTCTTC. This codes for CASRSPGRDYDNEQFF. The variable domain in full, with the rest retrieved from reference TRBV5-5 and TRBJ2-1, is DAGVTQSPTHLIKTRGQQVTLRCSPISGHKSVSWYQQVLGQGPQFIFQYYEKEERGRGNFPDRFSARQFPNYSSELNVNALLLGDSALYLCASRSPGRDYDNEQFFGPGTRLTVL.